Below, 15 T cell receptor beta chains from the same sample are listed, as sequenced in a study of regulatory T cells in long-lasting Graves disease. Combining iRepertoire HTBI primers with Arm-PCR of CDR3 regions, the authors built TCR beta libraries. TCRdb recomputed calls from the multiplex PCR reads with MiXCR, one row per CDR3 protein. The table includes roughly 500,000 distinct CDR3 sequences, 14% detected once. As for time point: newly diagnosed GD, antithyroid drugs for less than 3 months. Researchers made the TCR library from RNA that was extracted from PBMCs. The same specimen was also included in a second study, on T cells in Graves' hyperthyroidism and ophthalmopathy.

Sequencing was performed on peripheral blood mononuclear cells (PBMCs), taken at new diagnosis, from a patient treated with antithyroid drugs. Receptor source: a woman in her fifties or sixties with Graves disease.

In this sample, this clonotype turned up many times. V gene TRBV2 combines with J gene TRBJ2-3; TRBD1 is a possible D gene (6 bases). The CDR3 extends over 15 amino acids. Germline values: CDR1 SNHLY, CDR2 FYNNEI. Trimming took 3 bases from V and 2 from J, leaving 12 bases between them. The CDR3 DNA sequence: TGTGCCAGCAGTGAGCACAGGGTGCTCACAGATACGCAGTATTTT. This encodes CASSEHRVLTDTQYF.

This clonotype has ten or more counts. V usage is TRBV7-9 and J usage is TRBJ1-6, with unresolved D. The V gene lost 2 bases and the J gene lost 0 bases, with 11 bases spanning the gap. Germline loops: CDR1 SEHNR, CDR2 FQNEAQ (reference sequence). This CDR3 region has 17 residues. CDR3 loop: CASSLWRVGSYNSPLHF. For the CDR3, the DNA is TGTGCCAGCAGCTTATGGCGGGTTGGCTCCTATAATTCACCCCTCCACTTT.

This clonotype was observed a few times. This chain connects TRBV30 to TRBJ2-6, with D perhaps matching TRBD1 (5 bases). The germline V and J ends were trimmed by 3 bases and 0 bases, with 21 bases remaining between them. This CDR3 region has 19 residues. In germline, CDR1 is GTSNPN, CDR2 SVGIG (reference sequence). CDR3 nucleotides: TGTGCCTGGAGGCTTCCAGGGCAGGCAGCAAACTCTGGGGCCAACGTCCTGACTTTC. Translating gives CAWRLPGQAANSGANVLTF. Full variable domain (remainder filled in from reference TRBV30 and TRBJ2-6): SQTIHQWPATLVQPVGSPLSLECTVEGTSNPNLYWYRQAAGRGLQLLFYSVGIGQISSEVPQNLSASRPQDRQFILSSKKLLLSDSGFYLCAWRLPGQAANSGANVLTFGAGSRLTVL.

This clonotype was found many times. The chain employs TRBV2 and TRBJ1-1, with 7 nucleotides matching TRBD1. The CDR3 sequence is 14 residues long. CDR1 and CDR2 from the germline V gene are SNHLY and FYNNEI. The V gene end was trimmed by 5 bases and the J gene end by 1 base; junction bases not matched to a gene: 4. The CDR3, as DNA: TGTGCCAGCAGTCCCCAGGGGGGGAACACTGAAGCTTTCTTT. Its protein is CASSPQGGNTEAFF.

This clonotype showed up just a few times. The chain joins TRBV7-3 to TRBJ2-7; no firm D call. Per germline, CDR1 SGHTA and CDR2 FQGTGA. The CDR3 extends over 13 amino acids. Trimming pared 1 base from V and 10 bases from J, leaving 14 bases between. This CDR3 reads CASSLNAVSGQYF. CDR3 DNA: TGTGCCAGCAGCTTAAACGCGGTTTCTGGACAGTACTTC.

This clonotype was counted between two and nine times. CDR3 protein: CSVVGATSGRIYEQYF. The DNA of the CDR3 is TGCAGCGTTGTAGGAGCCACTAGCGGGAGGATCTACGAGCAGTACTTC. The chain has TRBV29-1 and TRBJ2-7; the match to TRBD2 covers 12 bases. CDR3 length: 16 amino acids. Trimming removed 4 bases from V and 3 bases from J; junction bases left unmatched: 10. Germline CDR1 and CDR2: SQVTM and ANQGSEA.

This clonotype was picked up many times. The chain links TRBV12-3 or TRBV12-4 to TRBJ1-2, with a weak D call TRBD1 (5 bases). The CDR3 sequence is 15 residues long. V gave up 7 bases and J gave up 0 bases, with 15 bases separating them. Here the CDR3 DNA reads TGTGCCAGCAACTGGGGAGGGACCGCTAACTATGGCTACACCTTC. It codes for CASNWGGTANYGYTF.

This clonotype occurred a few times. The chain is built from TRBV5-6 and TRBJ2-7; D gene uncertain. The CDR3 is 14 amino acids. V was cut by 3 bases and J by 1 base, with 11 bases left in between. The V gene's germline CDR1 is SGHDT and CDR2 YYEEEE. The chain's CDR3 is CASSSGPASYEQYF. The CDR3, as DNA: TGTGCCAGCAGCTCCGGACCAGCATCCTACGAGCAGTACTTC.

In its sample, this clonotype was seen many times. The gene calls are TRBV2 and TRBJ2-7, with 16 bases matching TRBD2. CDR3 length: 17 amino acids. V gave up 9 bases and J gave up 4 bases; unmatched junction bases: 12. Germline CDR1 SNHLY, CDR2 FYNNEI. The CDR3 sequence is CARQSPGTSGRAYEQYF. In nucleotides, the CDR3 is TGTGCCAGACAAAGCCCGGGGACTAGCGGGAGGGCTTACGAGCAGTACTTC.

This clonotype came up many times. CDR3 nucleotides: TGTGCCAGCAGCCGACAGGGGGAGGGTCAGCCCCAGCATTTT. Its protein is CASSRQGEGQPQHF. This rearrangement joins TRBV5-6 to TRBJ1-5; TRBD1 agrees at 9 bases. The J segment lost 6 bases and the V segment lost 4 bases, leaving 5 bases of the junction unmatched. Germline lookup yields CDR1 SGHDT and CDR2 YYEEEE. This CDR3 is 14 amino acids long.

The V and J genes are TRBV6-9 and TRBJ2-3, with 10 bases fitting TRBD2. This CDR3 contains 17 residues. Per the germline V gene, CDR1 is MNHGY and CDR2 is SVAAGI. Germline trimming cut 3 bases from V and 5 bases from J; bases unmatched to any gene: 11. CDR3: CASSYAGLAGAGDTQYF. CDR3 sequence (DNA): TGTGCCAGCAGTTACGCCGGGCTAGCGGGAGCGGGAGATACGCAGTATTTT.

This clonotype was seen a few times. This sequence joins TRBV7-2 and TRBJ2-3; the D is unclear. The CDR3 is 12 amino acids. Germline V lookup: CDR1 SGHTA, CDR2 FQGNSA. Deletions cut 3 bases from V and 5 bases from J, with 6 bases between. CDR3: CASSLWEDTQYF. DNA of the CDR3: TGTGCCAGCAGCTTGTGGGAAGATACGCAGTATTTT.

This clonotype was seen a handful of times. This sequence joins TRBV4-1 and TRBJ2-2; TRBD2 matches 12 bases. Germline-derived CDR1 and CDR2 are MGHRA and YSYEKL. J lost 4 bases, V lost 6 bases, and 3 bases had no gene match. CDR3 length equals 15 residues. CDR3 protein: CASSLAGGPTGELFF. The CDR3 nucleotides are TGCGCCAGCAGTCTAGCGGGAGGGCCCACCGGGGAGCTGTTTTTT.

In its sample, this clonotype was seen many times. The chain joins TRBV11-3 to TRBJ2-2, with 9 bases that match TRBD1. After removal of 6 bases from V and 7 bases from J, the junction contained 3 bases not matched to a gene. The CDR3 spans 13 residues. CDR1 is SGHNT and CDR2 is YENEEA in the germline V gene. The CDR3 protein is CASSRQGVGELFF. CDR3 in DNA: TGTGCCAGCAGTCGACAGGGGGTCGGGGAGCTGTTTTTT.

This clonotype was found a few times. The chain is built from TRBV7-9 and TRBJ2-1; D is uncertain. V lost 2 bases and J 10 bases, leaving 15 bases between the germline ends. Germline V lookup: CDR1 SEHNR, CDR2 FQNEAQ (reference sequence). This CDR3 spans 14 amino acids. Written as DNA, the CDR3 is TGTGCCAGCAGCTTAATCTTCCCTCCTGCAGAGCAGTTCTTC. This codes for CASSLIFPPAEQFF.